These 32 T cell receptor beta chains were all obtained from the same sample, sequenced in a study of T cells in localized non-small cell lung cancer. Sequencing used immunoSEQ multiplex PCR; TCRdb keeps in-frame clones, though not all of them. This sample has tens of thousands of clones, with around 90% found just once. The sample was peripheral blood, taken before any cancer treatment. Source of these receptors: a man between 40 and 70 years old with stage I squamous cell lung carcinoma.

The CDR3 sequence is CASSLGQGRETQYF. The CDR3 DNA sequence: TGTGCCAGCAGCTTAGGACAGGGGCGAGAGACCCAGTACTTC. This chain joins TRBV5-8 and TRBJ2-5; 9 bases are a match to TRBD1. The CDR3 has 14 residues. V trimming: 2 bases; J trimming: 4 bases; junction bases outside the gene matches: 3. From germline, CDR1 is SGHTS and CDR2 YDEGEE.

This chain uses TRBV19 with TRBJ1-1; TRBD1 matches 7 bases. Trimming took 3 bases from V and 4 from J; bases not matched to a gene: 14. This CDR3 region has 17 residues. Germline assignment: CDR1 LNHDA and CDR2 SQIVND (reference sequence). The CDR3 DNA sequence: TGTGCCAGTAGTATGTTTGAGGGGGCGCGTCTAGGCACTGAAGCTTTCTTT. Protein product: CASSMFEGARLGTEAFF.

The chain combines TRBV29-1 with TRBJ2-1, with 7 bases lining up with TRBD1. Trimming removed 2 bases from V and 9 bases from J; junction bases left unmatched: 10. CDR3 length: 14 amino acids. Germline CDR1 is SQVTM and CDR2 is ANQGSEA. In DNA form, the CDR3 reads TGCAGCGTTGAATTAATAGCCAGGGGGACTGAGCAGTTCTTC. Amino acid sequence: CSVELIARGTEQFF.

The chain uses TRBV10-3 and TRBJ1-2; D possibly corresponds to TRBD1 (6 bases). The CDR3 sequence is 14 residues long. Germline V gene lookup returns CDR1 ENHRY and CDR2 SYGVKD. The ends were cut back, 6 bases at V and 8 bases at J, with 19 bases in the middle. The CDR3 loop reads CAIRDQTGGDGYTF. For the CDR3, the DNA is TGTGCCATCAGGGACCAGACAGGCGGGGACGGCTACACCTTC.

About this clone: The sample has other DNA sequences that encode this CDR3 too. This sequence joins TRBV5-4 and TRBJ1-1; D is ambiguous. In germline, CDR1 is SGHNT, CDR2 YYREEE (reference sequence). This CDR3 spans 13 amino acids. V lost 0 bases to trimming and J lost 1 base, with 4 bases between them. The CDR3 sequence is CASSLERNTEAFF. The CDR3 DNA sequence: TGTGCCAGCAGCTTGGAGAGGAACACTGAAGCTTTCTTT.

The DNA for the CDR3 is TGTGCCAGCAGCCTGCTGAGGGGTACATACGAGCAGTACTTC. Protein product: CASSLLRGTYEQYF. The chain carries TRBV11-2 and TRBJ2-7; D tentatively fits TRBD1 or TRBD2 (5 bases each). With 5 bases removed from V and 4 bases from J, the gap between germline ends came to 15 bases. Germline lookup yields CDR1 SGHAT and CDR2 FQNNGV. The CDR3 spans 14 residues.

This chain joins TRBV5-4 and TRBJ1-6; 8 positions agree with TRBD1. With V trimmed by 5 bases and J by 7 bases, 8 bases remained unmatched. The germline gives CDR1 SGHNT, CDR2 YYREEE (reference sequence). This CDR3 has 15 amino acids. CDR3: CASRHDRGSNSPLHF. In DNA, the CDR3 is TGTGCCAGCAGACACGACAGGGGTTCAAATTCACCCCTCCACTTT.

The V gene is TRBV6-1, the J gene TRBJ2-7; D not resolved. Germline V gene sequence: CDR1 MNHNS, CDR2 SASEGT. The CDR3 covers 15 residues. Trimming shortened V by 2 bases and J by 0 bases, and 11 bases separated the two germline ends. For the CDR3, the DNA is TGTGCCAGCAGTGAAAGGCGAGGAAGCTCCTACGAGCAGTACTTC. It specifies CASSERRGSSYEQYF.

The V call is TRBV19, the J call TRBJ1-1; the D gene is possibly TRBD1 (6 bases). CDR3 size: 11 residues. Germline values: CDR1 LNHDA, CDR2 SQIVND (reference sequence). Trimming removed 9 bases from V and 5 bases from J, with 10 bases in between. CDR3 nucleotide sequence: TGTGCCAGCCGGACAGTAACTGAAGCTTTCTTT. Translating gives CASRTVTEAFF.

The chain couples TRBV5-8 to TRBJ1-5, with D hard to call. Trimming left V 1 base short and J 1 base short, with 3 bases between. CDR3 size: 13 residues. Germline V gene data show CDR1 as SGHTS and CDR2 as YDEGEE. CDR3 protein: CASSLRSNQPQHF. The CDR3 nucleotides read TGTGCCAGCAGCTTGCGCAGCAATCAGCCCCAGCATTTT.

The rearrangement uses TRBV5-1 and TRBJ1-6; possible D gene TRBD1, 5 bases. Looked up from germline, CDR1 is SGHRS and CDR2 is YFSETQ. Trimming shortened V by 0 bases and J by 7 bases, and 14 bases separated the two germline ends. The CDR3 covers 16 residues. The CDR3 region is CASSLAFSGNNSPLHF. The CDR3 region has the DNA TGCGCCAGCAGCTTGGCCTTTTCAGGGAACAATTCACCCCTCCACTTT.

The chain employs TRBV19 and TRBJ2-5, with 9 bases aligning to TRBD1. The germline V gene has CDR1 LNHDA and CDR2 SQIVND (reference sequence). CDR3 size: 15 residues. Unmatched junction bases numbered 10, after V lost 5 bases and J lost 6 bases. Here the CDR3 DNA reads TGTGCCAGTAGTCCTCAAACCGGGACAGGGAAGACCCAGTACTTC. Its protein product is CASSPQTGTGKTQYF.

The DNA of the CDR3 is TGTGCCAGTAGTGCCTGGCCAGGGGGAAATGGCTACACCTTC. Protein product: CASSAWPGGNGYTF. The V call is TRBV19, the J call TRBJ1-2, with TRBD1 identical over 7 bases. The CDR3 length is 14 residues. The J segment lost 6 bases and the V segment lost 5 bases, leaving 9 bases of the junction unmatched. From germline, CDR1 is LNHDA and CDR2 SQIVND (reference sequence).

The chain employs TRBV27 and TRBJ2-5; D is undetermined. The germline CDR1 and CDR2 sequences are MNHEY and SMNVEV (reference sequence). Between the trimmed V and J ends, which lost 3 bases and 2 bases, there was a span of 13 bases. The CDR3 has 15 amino acids. In DNA, the CDR3 is TGTGCCAGCAGTTTTAGCCCGGCCGCACAAGAGACCCAGTACTTC. Protein sequence: CASSFSPAAQETQYF.

V is TRBV5-4 and J is TRBJ1-1; D unclear. Germline CDR1 is SGHNT and CDR2 is YYREEE (reference sequence). The CDR3 contains 11 residues. V was clipped by 4 bases and J by 2 bases, with 3 bases between them. Here the CDR3 DNA reads TGTGCCAGCAGCGCTAACACTGAAGCTTTCTTT. Its protein is CASSANTEAFF.

This chain uses TRBV29-1 with TRBJ2-3; 11 bases map to TRBD2. V was clipped by 7 bases and J by 0 bases; unmatched bases: 12. CDR3 length: 17 residues. Germline assignment: CDR1 SQVTM and CDR2 ANQGSEA. The CDR3 spells CSAGRLAGGLSTDTQYF. Here the CDR3 DNA reads TGCAGCGCTGGGCGGCTAGCGGGGGGACTTAGCACAGATACGCAGTATTTT.

Here the CDR3 DNA reads TGTGCCAGCAGCTTGTATTTCCGGGGCCAAGAGACCCAGTACTTC. This codes for CASSLYFRGQETQYF. The rearrangement joins TRBV5-6 to TRBJ2-5, with D perhaps TRBD2 (5 bases). CDR1 is SGHDT, CDR2 YYEEEE, per germline. Trimming removed 1 base from V and 1 base from J, with 11 bases in between. The CDR3 has 15 amino acids.

Details on this clone: Its ends do not fully match the called genes, so a read error is possible. The chain carries TRBV2 and TRBJ1-5; possible D gene TRBD1, 6 bases. The CDR3 sequence is 15 residues long. Germline CDR1 is SNHLY and CDR2 is FYNNEI. The CDR3 region is CASSEGGRTLQPQHF. CDR3 nucleotide sequence: TGTGCCAGCAGCGAAGGGGGGCGGACCCTTCAGCCCCAGCATTTT.

CDR3 sequence reads: CAWSVMGFGPQHF. CDR3 DNA sequence: TGTGCCTGGAGTGTAATGGGTTTCGGGCCCCAGCATTTT. The chain links TRBV30 to TRBJ1-5; D gene unclear. Germline lookup yields CDR1 GTSNPN and CDR2 SVGIG (reference sequence). The V gene lost 0 bases and the J gene lost 9 bases, with 12 bases spanning the gap. The CDR3 is 13 amino acids.

The genes are TRBV18 and TRBJ1-2; a weak D match, TRBD1 (5 bases). Trimming removed 3 bases from V and 3 bases from J, with 11 bases in between. The germline V gene has CDR1 KGHSH and CDR2 LQKENI. This CDR3 is 14 amino acids long. The DNA for the CDR3 is TGTGCCAGCTCACCGCCCGGGACCTACTATGGCTACACCTTC. Its protein is CASSPPGTYYGYTF.

V and J are TRBV18 and TRBJ2-7; no clear D. This CDR3 region has 16 residues. Germline lookup yields CDR1 KGHSH and CDR2 LQKENI. V was pared by 1 base and J by 0 bases, with 13 bases between. CDR3 region: CASSPLNVISSYEQYF. CDR3 sequence (DNA): TGTGCCAGCTCACCACTGAACGTGATTTCCTCCTACGAGCAGTACTTC.

This chain connects TRBV5-1 to TRBJ1-1; 7 bases are a match to TRBD1. The V gene's germline CDR1 is SGHRS and CDR2 YFSETQ. This CDR3 contains 14 residues. The V segment lost 6 bases and the J segment 3 bases; nucleotides outside the gene matches: 8. The CDR3 nucleotides read TGCGCCAGCAAGACAGGGAATAAGGACACTGAAGCTTTCTTT. Amino acids: CASKTGNKDTEAFF.

The chain links TRBV7-8 to TRBJ1-5; D is ambiguous. The CDR3 loop spans 16 amino acids. CDR1 and CDR2 (germline): SGHVS, FQNEAQ. V dropped 5 bases and J dropped 12 bases, with 26 bases sitting between them. CDR3 DNA: TGTGCCAGCAGCCGTACGTACCGGGATGATAAAGGCGTCCAGCATTTT. As protein: CASSRTYRDDKGVQHF.

This chain uses TRBV7-9 with TRBJ2-7; D not certain. V was cut by 1 base and J by 1 base, with 5 bases left in between. Germline CDR1 SEHNR, CDR2 FQNEAQ (reference sequence). The CDR3 has 13 amino acids. Here the CDR3 reads CASSLGPSYEQYF. The CDR3 region has the DNA TGTGCCAGCAGCTTAGGACCATCCTACGAGCAGTACTTC.

This chain uses TRBV7-7 with TRBJ2-3; TRBD2 aligns across 11 bases. Germline-derived CDR1 and CDR2 are SSHAT and FNYEAQ (reference sequence). The CDR3 length is 17 residues. With 4 bases clipped from V and 3 bases from J, the junction kept 9 bases outside the gene matches. The CDR3 coding sequence is TGTGCCAGCAGCTCCCCCATAGCGGGGGGGCTGACAGATACGCAGTATTTT. Translated, it gives CASSSPIAGGLTDTQYF.

The gene calls are TRBV7-2 and TRBJ2-7; 10 bases agree with TRBD2. Trimming took 5 bases from V and 2 from J; bases not matched to a gene: 3. CDR1 is SGHTA and CDR2 is FQGNSA in the germline V gene. This CDR3 is built from 14 residues. Written as DNA, the CDR3 is TGTGCCAGCAGCCCAGCGGGGGGGACCTACGAGCAGTACTTC. It codes for CASSPAGGTYEQYF.

This clone was detected only a few times. The rearrangement joins TRBV7-6 to TRBJ2-3; 7 bases line up with TRBD2. The germline CDR1 and CDR2 sequences are SGHVS and FNYEAQ. The CDR3 consists of 15 residues. J was trimmed by 0 bases and V by 4 bases; bases with no gene match: 4. CDR3 in amino acids: CASSSAGASTDTQYF. In DNA form, the CDR3 reads TGTGCCAGCAGCTCGGCGGGAGCGAGCACAGATACGCAGTATTTT.

The V gene is TRBV19, the J gene TRBJ2-3, with D possibly matching TRBD1 (5 bases). The germline V gene encodes CDR1 LNHDA and CDR2 SQIVND (reference sequence). This CDR3 spans 15 amino acids. V lost 3 bases, J lost 2 bases, and 12 bases lay in between. In DNA, the CDR3 is TGTGCCAGTAGTATTCCCAGACAGCTCACAGATACGCAGTATTTT. Amino acids: CASSIPRQLTDTQYF.

This rearrangement joins TRBV5-6 to TRBJ1-6; no definite D call. This CDR3 has 14 amino acids. Trimming took 2 bases from V and 7 from J, leaving 10 bases between them. CDR1 is SGHDT and CDR2 is YYEEEE in the germline V gene. Here the CDR3 DNA reads TGTGCCAGCAGCTTCGTACCTGGGAATTCACCCCTCCACTTT. This sequence encodes CASSFVPGNSPLHF. Drawing the rest from reference TRBV5-6 and TRBJ1-6, the complete variable domain is DAGVTQSPTHLIKTRGQQVTLRCSPKSGHDTVSWYQQALGQGPQFIFQYYEEEERQRGNFPDRFSGHQFPNYSSELNVNALLLGDSALYLCASSFVPGNSPLHFGNGTRLTVT.

V is TRBV6-5 and J is TRBJ2-3; D may match TRBD1 or TRBD2 (5 bases each). CDR1 and CDR2 (germline): MNHEY, SVGAGI. CDR3 length: 14 residues. V dropped 5 bases and J dropped 3 bases, with 12 bases sitting between them. The CDR3 region is CASSRGQGTDTQYF. CDR3 nucleotide sequence: TGTGCCAGCAGTCGGGGCCAGGGAACAGATACGCAGTATTTT.

J is TRBJ2-2 and V is TRBV6-5; D gene unclear. This CDR3 comprises 15 residues. Germline CDR1 and CDR2: MNHEY and SVGAGI. Trimming took off 2 bases at V and 1 base at J, with 8 bases between the two ends. The CDR3 coding sequence is TGTGCCAGCAGTTACGGCAGCGTGAACACCGGGGAGCTGTTTTTT. Protein: CASSYGSVNTGELFF.

The gene calls are TRBV4-3 and TRBJ2-7, with D perhaps matching TRBD2 (5 bases). Germline CDR1 and CDR2: LGHNA and YSLEER. This CDR3 is 16 amino acids long. Between the trimmed V and J ends, which lost 5 bases and 5 bases, there was a span of 22 bases. CDR3 sequence reads: CASSVRYGVAAHEQYF. The CDR3 DNA sequence: TGCGCCAGCAGCGTTCGTTACGGGGTTGCGGCCCACGAGCAGTACTTC.